The T cell receptor beta chain described here comes from a study of breast tumors, draining lymph nodes, adjacent tissues. Study-wide results and limits: The data were judged consistent with most tumor T cells coming from lymph node and expanding in tumor. Luminal-like breast cancer showed significantly higher tumor–nontumor repertoire similarity than basal-like.

The lymph nodes were axillary draining lymph nodes from breast cancer patients. In TCRdb, the multiplex PCR reads were re-called with MiXCR into one record per CDR3 protein. Of fewer than 200,000 distinct CDR3 sequences listed, about 33% were seen once; the top ten hold around 4.1%. The V end was cut by 4 bases, the J end by 2 bases, with 9 bases between. In germline, CDR1 is SGHTA, CDR2 FQGNSA. The CDR3 is 14 residues long. This clonotype was observed at least ten times. Its target is unknown. This TCR derives from a female donor with breast cancer. Some clones in this sample may be carry-over from other donors' samples. The rearrangement links TRBV7-2 to TRBJ2-1; unclear D gene. The sample consisted of axillary lymph node tissue. CDR3 nucleotides: TGTGCCAGCAGCTACGACTTGCCCTACAATGAGCAGTTCTTC. The encoded protein is CASSYDLPYNEQFF.